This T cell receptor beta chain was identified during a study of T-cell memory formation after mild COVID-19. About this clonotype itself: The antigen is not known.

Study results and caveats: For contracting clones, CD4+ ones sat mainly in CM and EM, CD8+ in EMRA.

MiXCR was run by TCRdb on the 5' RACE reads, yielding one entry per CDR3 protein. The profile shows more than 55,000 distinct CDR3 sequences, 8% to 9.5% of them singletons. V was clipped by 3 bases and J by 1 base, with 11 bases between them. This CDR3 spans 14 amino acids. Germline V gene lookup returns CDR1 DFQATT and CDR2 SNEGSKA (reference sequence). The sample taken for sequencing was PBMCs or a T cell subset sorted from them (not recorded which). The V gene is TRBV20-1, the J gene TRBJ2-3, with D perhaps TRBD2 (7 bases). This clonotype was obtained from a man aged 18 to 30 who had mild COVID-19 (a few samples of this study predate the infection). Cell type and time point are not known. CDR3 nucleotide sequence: TGCAGTGCTAGCGGGGGGCTTCGCACAGATACGCAGTATTTT. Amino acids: CSASGGLRTDTQYF.